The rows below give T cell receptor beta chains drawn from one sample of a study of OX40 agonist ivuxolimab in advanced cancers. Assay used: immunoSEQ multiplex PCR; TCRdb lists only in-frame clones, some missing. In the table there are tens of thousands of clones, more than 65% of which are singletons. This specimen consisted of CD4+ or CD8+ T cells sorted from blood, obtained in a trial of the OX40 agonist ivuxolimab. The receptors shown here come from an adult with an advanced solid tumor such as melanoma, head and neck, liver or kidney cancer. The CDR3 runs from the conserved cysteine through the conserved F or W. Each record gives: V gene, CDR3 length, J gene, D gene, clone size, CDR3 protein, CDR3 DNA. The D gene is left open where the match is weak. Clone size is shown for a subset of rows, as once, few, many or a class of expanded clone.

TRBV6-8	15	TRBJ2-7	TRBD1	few	CASSGGQVHPYEQYF	TGTGCCAGCAGTGGAGGACAGGTTCACCCCTACGAGCAGTACTTC
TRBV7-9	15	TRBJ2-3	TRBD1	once	CASSFRDRTTDTQYF	TGTGCCAGCAGCTTCCGGGACAGAACGACAGATACGCAGTATTTT
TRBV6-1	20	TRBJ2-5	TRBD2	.	CASSESRVSWGTITQETQYF	TGTGCCAGCAGTGAAAGCCGAGTAAGCTGGGGGACTATTACTCAAGAGACCCAGTACTTC
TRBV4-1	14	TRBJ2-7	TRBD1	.	CASSPGQGAYEQYF	TGCGCCAGCAGCCCCGGACAGGGGGCCTACGAGCAGTACTTC
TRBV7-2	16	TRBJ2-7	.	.	CASSPPQQGRSYEQYF	TGTGCCAGCAGCCCTCCCCAACAGGGCCGCTCCTACGAGCAGTACTTC
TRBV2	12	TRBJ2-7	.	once	CASSEGFREQYF	TGTGCCAGCAGTGAGGGGTTCAGGGAGCAGTACTTC
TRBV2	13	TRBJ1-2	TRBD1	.	CASKDRENYGYTF	TGTGCCAGCAAGGACAGGGAGAACTATGGCTACACCTTC
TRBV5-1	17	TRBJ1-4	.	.	CASSLSARPATNEKLFF	TGCGCCAGCAGCTTGAGCGCCAGACCGGCAACTAATGAAAAACTGTTTTTT
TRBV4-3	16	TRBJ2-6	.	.	CASSQDIATGANVLTF	TGCGCCAGCAGCCAAGATATAGCGACTGGGGCCAACGTCCTGACTTTC
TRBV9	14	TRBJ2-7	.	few	CASSPSGGIHEQYF	TGTGCCAGCAGCCCCTCCGGTGGGATCCACGAGCAGTACTTC
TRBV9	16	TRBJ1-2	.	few	CASSEAPGPNVYGYTF	TGTGCCAGCAGCGAGGCCCCGGGACCGAACGTCTATGGCTACACCTTC
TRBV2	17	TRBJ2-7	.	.	CASSETIGHREYYEQYF	TGTGCCAGCAGTGAAACGATAGGCCACCGAGAATACTACGAGCAGTACTTC
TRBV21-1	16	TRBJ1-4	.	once	CASSKAPSTVREKLFF	TGTGCCAGCAGCAAAGCGCCAAGTACGGTCCGCGAAAAACTGTTTTTT
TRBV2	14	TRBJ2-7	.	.	CASSDRLPSHEQYF	TGTGCCAGCAGTGACCGGCTCCCTAGCCACGAGCAGTACTTC
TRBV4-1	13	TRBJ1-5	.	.	CASSQVGDQPQHF	TGCGCCAGCAGCCAAGTAGGAGATCAGCCCCAGCATTTT
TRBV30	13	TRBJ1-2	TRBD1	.	CAWSVGTGDGYTF	TGTGCCTGGAGTGTCGGGACAGGGGACGGCTACACCTTC
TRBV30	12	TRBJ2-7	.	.	CAYGLLSYEQYF	TGTGCCTACGGACTCCTCTCCTACGAGCAGTACTTC
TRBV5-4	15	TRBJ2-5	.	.	CASSLARQGKETQYF	TGTGCCAGCAGCTTGGCCAGACAAGGCAAAGAGACCCAGTACTTC
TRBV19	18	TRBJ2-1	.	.	CASSMGPGMVQGGYEQFF	TGTGCCAGTAGTATGGGCCCCGGAATGGTTCAGGGCGGGTATGAGCAGTTCTTC
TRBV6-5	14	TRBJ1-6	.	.	CATNSETANSPLHF	TGTGCCACAAATTCGGAGACAGCAAATTCACCCCTCCACTTT